This is a list of T cell receptor beta chains from one sample in a study of shared clonotypes between healthy human individuals. Assay: immunoSEQ multiplex PCR; the TCRdb copy retains only in-frame clones and omits some. The sample lists about 1,800,000 clones; about 95% were seen once. The sequenced sample consisted of naive CD8+ T cells sorted from blood. The receptor set was obtained from a man aged 18 to 29 in good health. The CDR3 runs from the conserved cysteine through the conserved F or W. A D gene is named only where the DNA matches it firmly. A clone size is listed for some rows: how often the clone was seen (once, few, many), or a class if it is expanded.

d_call: TRBD2
clone_size: .
v_call: TRBV4-3
j_call: TRBJ2-2
cdr3_aa: CASSQEGGLAGGTGELFF
cdr3_nt: TGCGCCAGCAGCCAAGAAGGAGGACTAGCGGGAGGCACCGGGGAGCTGTTTTTT

d_call: TRBD1
clone_size: .
v_call: TRBV7-2
j_call: TRBJ2-3
cdr3_aa: CASGATGADTQYF
cdr3_nt: TGTGCCAGCGGGGCGACAGGGGCGGATACGCAGTATTTT

d_call: .
clone_size: .
v_call: TRBV7-2
j_call: TRBJ2-1
cdr3_aa: CASSEATGHPNNEQFF
cdr3_nt: TGTGCCAGCAGCGAAGCGACGGGACATCCCAACAATGAGCAGTTCTTC

d_call: .
clone_size: .
v_call: TRBV25-1
j_call: TRBJ2-7
cdr3_aa: CASSEGGTDSYEQYF
cdr3_nt: TGTGCCAGCAGTGAAGGAGGGACAGACTCCTACGAGCAGTACTTC

d_call: .
clone_size: .
v_call: TRBV4-2
j_call: TRBJ1-1
cdr3_aa: CASSQDGGALNTEAFF
cdr3_nt: TGTGCCAGCAGCCAAGATGGCGGGGCTTTGAACACTGAAGCTTTCTTT

d_call: .
clone_size: .
v_call: TRBV28
j_call: TRBJ2-7
cdr3_aa: CASSYQKEYEQYF
cdr3_nt: TGTGCCAGCAGTTATCAGAAAGAGTACGAGCAGTACTTC

d_call: .
clone_size: .
v_call: TRBV28
j_call: TRBJ1-3
cdr3_aa: CASSVLSGNTIYF
cdr3_nt: TGTGCCAGCTCCGTGCTCTCTGGAAACACCATATATTTT

d_call: TRBD2
clone_size: .
v_call: TRBV5-6
j_call: TRBJ2-2
cdr3_aa: CASSLPAGDPTGELFF
cdr3_nt: TGTGCCAGCAGCTTGCCCGCGGGGGACCCCACCGGGGAGCTGTTTTTT

d_call: .
clone_size: .
v_call: TRBV7-9
j_call: TRBJ2-2
cdr3_aa: CASSSDRFTGELFF
cdr3_nt: TGTGCCAGCAGCTCCGACAGATTCACCGGGGAGCTGTTTTTT

d_call: .
clone_size: .
v_call: TRBV13
j_call: TRBJ1-1
cdr3_aa: CASSLGVRPEAFF
cdr3_nt: TGTGCCAGCAGCTTAGGAGTCAGGCCTGAAGCTTTCTTT

d_call: TRBD2
clone_size: .
v_call: TRBV7-9
j_call: TRBJ2-5
cdr3_aa: CASSRGGQETQYF
cdr3_nt: TGTGCCAGCAGCCGCGGGGGTCAAGAGACCCAGTACTTC

d_call: TRBD2
clone_size: once
v_call: TRBV9
j_call: TRBJ2-7
cdr3_aa: CASSVAGQRGDYEQYF
cdr3_nt: TGTGCCAGCAGCGTAGCTGGCCAGCGGGGAGACTACGAGCAGTACTTC

d_call: TRBD1
clone_size: .
v_call: TRBV2
j_call: TRBJ2-3
cdr3_aa: CASSGPGQGKSDTQYF
cdr3_nt: TGTGCCAGCAGTGGGCCGGGACAGGGGAAGTCAGATACGCAGTATTTT

d_call: .
clone_size: .
v_call: TRBV7-9
j_call: TRBJ1-2
cdr3_aa: CASSVGGPSYGYTF
cdr3_nt: TGTGCCAGCAGCGTCGGGGGACCCAGCTATGGCTACACCTTC

d_call: .
clone_size: .
v_call: TRBV7-9
j_call: TRBJ1-5
cdr3_aa: CASSPKHF
cdr3_nt: TGTGCCAGCAGCCCCAAGCATTTT

d_call: TRBD2
clone_size: .
v_call: TRBV13
j_call: TRBJ2-7
cdr3_aa: CASSPISGSTTYEQYF
cdr3_nt: TGTGCCAGCAGCCCCATTAGCGGGAGCACAACCTACGAGCAGTACTTC

d_call: .
clone_size: .
v_call: TRBV5-4
j_call: TRBJ1-1
cdr3_aa: CASSFDFMNTEAFF
cdr3_nt: TGTGCCAGCAGTTTCGACTTCATGAACACTGAAGCTTTCTTT

d_call: .
clone_size: .
v_call: TRBV27
j_call: TRBJ2-7
cdr3_aa: CASSVLATYEQYF
cdr3_nt: TGTGCCAGCAGTGTACTAGCCACCTACGAGCAGTACTTC

d_call: .
clone_size: .
v_call: TRBV20-1
j_call: TRBJ2-5
cdr3_aa: CSARDRTQYF
cdr3_nt: TGCAGTGCTAGGGATAGGACCCAGTACTTC

d_call: .
clone_size: .
v_call: TRBV11-2
j_call: TRBJ2-7
cdr3_aa: CASSAVETPYEQYF
cdr3_nt: TGTGCCAGCAGCGCGGTAGAGACCCCCTACGAGCAGTACTTC

d_call: TRBD2
clone_size: .
v_call: TRBV27
j_call: TRBJ2-7
cdr3_aa: CASSFRGGYEQYF
cdr3_nt: TGTGCCAGCAGTTTCCGGGGGGGTTACGAGCAGTACTTC

d_call: .
clone_size: .
v_call: TRBV30
j_call: TRBJ1-1
cdr3_aa: CAWTPGFTEAFF
cdr3_nt: TGTGCCTGGACACCGGGTTTCACTGAAGCTTTCTTT

d_call: TRBD1
clone_size: .
v_call: TRBV9
j_call: TRBJ1-2
cdr3_aa: CASSVELGQIYGYTF
cdr3_nt: TGTGCCAGCAGCGTAGAATTGGGACAGATCTATGGCTACACCTTC

d_call: .
clone_size: .
v_call: TRBV10-2
j_call: TRBJ1-4
cdr3_aa: CASSEEGATNEKLFF
cdr3_nt: TGCGCCAGCAGTGAGGAGGGGGCAACTAATGAAAAACTGTTTTTT

d_call: TRBD1
clone_size: .
v_call: TRBV2
j_call: TRBJ2-6
cdr3_aa: CATGQTSGANVLTF
cdr3_nt: TGTGCCACGGGACAGACATCTGGGGCCAACGTCCTGACTTTC

d_call: .
clone_size: .
v_call: TRBV7-9
j_call: TRBJ2-5
cdr3_aa: CASSLFSQETQYF
cdr3_nt: TGTGCCAGCAGCTTGTTCTCCCAAGAGACCCAGTACTTC

d_call: TRBD1
clone_size: once
v_call: TRBV6-5
j_call: TRBJ2-7
cdr3_aa: CASSYSGQGTTTQYF
cdr3_nt: TGTGCCAGCAGTTACTCGGGACAGGGAACTACGACGCAGTACTTC

d_call: TRBD2
clone_size: .
v_call: TRBV29-1
j_call: TRBJ2-5
cdr3_aa: CSVAGLPGGQETQYF
cdr3_nt: TGCAGCGTTGCTGGGTTACCGGGAGGTCAAGAGACCCAGTACTTC

d_call: .
clone_size: .
v_call: TRBV29-1
j_call: TRBJ1-1
cdr3_aa: CSVSPQATLDTEAFF
cdr3_nt: TGCAGCGTTTCCCCTCAAGCTACTTTAGACACTGAAGCTTTCTTT

d_call: TRBD2
clone_size: .
v_call: TRBV10-1
j_call: TRBJ2-3
cdr3_aa: CASNHTRGSGRGADTQYF
cdr3_nt: TGCGCCAGCAACCACACACGTGGGAGCGGGAGGGGGGCAGATACGCAGTATTTT

d_call: .
clone_size: .
v_call: TRBV27
j_call: TRBJ1-5
cdr3_aa: CAASTGPLGNQPQHF
cdr3_nt: TGTGCCGCATCCACGGGGCCCCTGGGGAATCAGCCCCAGCATTTT

d_call: TRBD1
clone_size: .
v_call: TRBV5-1
j_call: TRBJ1-6
cdr3_aa: CASSLAGQGSSYNSPLHF
cdr3_nt: TGCGCCAGCAGCTTGGCCGGACAGGGCAGCTCCTATAATTCACCCCTCCACTTT

d_call: .
clone_size: .
v_call: TRBV13
j_call: TRBJ2-1
cdr3_aa: CASSLGRRQEYNEQFF
cdr3_nt: TGTGCCAGCAGCTTAGGTAGGCGACAGGAGTACAATGAGCAGTTCTTC

d_call: TRBD1
clone_size: .
v_call: TRBV11-2
j_call: TRBJ2-5
cdr3_aa: CASAKTGDETQYF
cdr3_nt: TGTGCCAGCGCTAAGACAGGGGACGAGACCCAGTACTTC

d_call: .
clone_size: .
v_call: TRBV29-1
j_call: TRBJ2-1
cdr3_aa: CSVVDNEQFF
cdr3_nt: TGCAGCGTTGTGGACAATGAGCAGTTCTTC

d_call: TRBD1
clone_size: once
v_call: TRBV6-5
j_call: TRBJ2-1
cdr3_aa: CASSYSGGGEQFF
cdr3_nt: TGTGCCAGCAGTTACTCAGGGGGCGGTGAGCAGTTCTTC

d_call: TRBD2
clone_size: .
v_call: TRBV6-5
j_call: TRBJ2-5
cdr3_aa: CASSYSGMAGGETQYF
cdr3_nt: TGTGCCAGCAGTTACTCGGGGATGGCGGGAGGTGAGACCCAGTACTTC

d_call: TRBD1
clone_size: .
v_call: TRBV2
j_call: TRBJ1-2
cdr3_aa: CASSYIEDGTGWSGYTF
cdr3_nt: TGTGCCAGCAGCTACATAGAGGACGGGACAGGGTGGAGTGGCTACACCTTC

d_call: TRBD2
clone_size: once
v_call: TRBV27
j_call: TRBJ2-7
cdr3_aa: CASRAGTGGSYEQYF
cdr3_nt: TGTGCCAGCAGAGCTGGGACGGGGGGTTCGTACGAGCAGTACTTC

d_call: .
clone_size: .
v_call: TRBV10-3
j_call: TRBJ2-2
cdr3_aa: CAISEETGVNTGELFF
cdr3_nt: TGTGCCATCAGTGAGGAGACAGGCGTCAACACCGGGGAGCTGTTTTTT

d_call: .
clone_size: once
v_call: TRBV28
j_call: TRBJ2-1
cdr3_aa: CATLPGTPNNEQFF
cdr3_nt: TGTGCCACCCTTCCCGGGACACCAAACAATGAGCAGTTCTTC

d_call: .
clone_size: .
v_call: TRBV15
j_call: TRBJ1-1
cdr3_aa: CATSRTGSPAMNTEAFF
cdr3_nt: TGTGCCACCAGCAGAACAGGGTCCCCGGCTATGAACACTGAAGCTTTCTTT

d_call: .
clone_size: .
v_call: TRBV28
j_call: TRBJ2-7
cdr3_aa: CASSLDREGMVTRQYF
cdr3_nt: TGTGCCAGCAGTTTAGACAGGGAGGGAATGGTTACGAGGCAGTACTTC

d_call: TRBD2
clone_size: .
v_call: TRBV9
j_call: TRBJ2-3
cdr3_aa: CASSEGGGFTDTQYF
cdr3_nt: TGTGCCAGCAGCGAGGGCGGGGGGTTCACAGATACGCAGTATTTT

d_call: TRBD1
clone_size: .
v_call: TRBV10-3
j_call: TRBJ1-4
cdr3_aa: CAISESDRRNEKLFF
cdr3_nt: TGTGCCATCAGTGAGTCGGACAGGAGGAATGAAAAACTGTTTTTT

d_call: .
clone_size: .
v_call: TRBV4-1
j_call: TRBJ1-5
cdr3_aa: CASSEERSTNQPQHF
cdr3_nt: TGCGCCAGCAGCGAAGAAAGGTCTACCAATCAGCCCCAGCATTTT

d_call: TRBD2
clone_size: .
v_call: TRBV13
j_call: TRBJ2-7
cdr3_aa: CASSLRDAAWGGQDEQYF
cdr3_nt: TGTGCCAGCAGCCTCCGGGACGCCGCGTGGGGGGGTCAGGACGAGCAGTACTTC

d_call: .
clone_size: .
v_call: TRBV28
j_call: TRBJ1-1
cdr3_aa: CASSLSAGAGTEAFF
cdr3_nt: TGTGCCAGCAGTTTATCAGCGGGGGCGGGCACTGAAGCTTTCTTT

d_call: TRBD1
clone_size: .
v_call: TRBV2
j_call: TRBJ2-7
cdr3_aa: CASSFPGTGGNYEQYF
cdr3_nt: TGTGCCAGCAGTTTTCCCGGGACAGGGGGCAACTACGAGCAGTACTTC

d_call: .
clone_size: once
v_call: TRBV30
j_call: TRBJ1-5
cdr3_aa: CAWSVNGFGNQPQHF
cdr3_nt: TGTGCCTGGAGTGTCAACGGCTTTGGCAATCAGCCCCAGCATTTT

d_call: TRBD1
clone_size: once
v_call: TRBV5-1
j_call: TRBJ1-4
cdr3_aa: CASSPTGGPNEKLFF
cdr3_nt: TGCGCCAGCAGCCCAACAGGGGGCCCTAATGAAAAACTGTTTTTT

d_call: .
clone_size: .
v_call: TRBV11-2
j_call: TRBJ2-5
cdr3_aa: CASSLSGQETQYF
cdr3_nt: TGTGCCAGCAGCTTATCGGGACAAGAGACCCAGTACTTC

d_call: .
clone_size: .
v_call: TRBV7-9
j_call: TRBJ2-5
cdr3_aa: CASSSVGASRQETQYF
cdr3_nt: TGTGCCAGCAGCTCCGTGGGTGCATCCAGACAAGAGACCCAGTACTTC

d_call: .
clone_size: .
v_call: TRBV6-6
j_call: TRBJ1-1
cdr3_aa: CASSYGAEAFF
cdr3_nt: TGTGCCAGCAGTTACGGGGCTGAAGCTTTCTTT

d_call: .
clone_size: .
v_call: TRBV25-1
j_call: TRBJ2-1
cdr3_aa: CASGASGAEQFF
cdr3_nt: TGTGCCAGCGGAGCGAGTGGGGCTGAGCAGTTCTTC